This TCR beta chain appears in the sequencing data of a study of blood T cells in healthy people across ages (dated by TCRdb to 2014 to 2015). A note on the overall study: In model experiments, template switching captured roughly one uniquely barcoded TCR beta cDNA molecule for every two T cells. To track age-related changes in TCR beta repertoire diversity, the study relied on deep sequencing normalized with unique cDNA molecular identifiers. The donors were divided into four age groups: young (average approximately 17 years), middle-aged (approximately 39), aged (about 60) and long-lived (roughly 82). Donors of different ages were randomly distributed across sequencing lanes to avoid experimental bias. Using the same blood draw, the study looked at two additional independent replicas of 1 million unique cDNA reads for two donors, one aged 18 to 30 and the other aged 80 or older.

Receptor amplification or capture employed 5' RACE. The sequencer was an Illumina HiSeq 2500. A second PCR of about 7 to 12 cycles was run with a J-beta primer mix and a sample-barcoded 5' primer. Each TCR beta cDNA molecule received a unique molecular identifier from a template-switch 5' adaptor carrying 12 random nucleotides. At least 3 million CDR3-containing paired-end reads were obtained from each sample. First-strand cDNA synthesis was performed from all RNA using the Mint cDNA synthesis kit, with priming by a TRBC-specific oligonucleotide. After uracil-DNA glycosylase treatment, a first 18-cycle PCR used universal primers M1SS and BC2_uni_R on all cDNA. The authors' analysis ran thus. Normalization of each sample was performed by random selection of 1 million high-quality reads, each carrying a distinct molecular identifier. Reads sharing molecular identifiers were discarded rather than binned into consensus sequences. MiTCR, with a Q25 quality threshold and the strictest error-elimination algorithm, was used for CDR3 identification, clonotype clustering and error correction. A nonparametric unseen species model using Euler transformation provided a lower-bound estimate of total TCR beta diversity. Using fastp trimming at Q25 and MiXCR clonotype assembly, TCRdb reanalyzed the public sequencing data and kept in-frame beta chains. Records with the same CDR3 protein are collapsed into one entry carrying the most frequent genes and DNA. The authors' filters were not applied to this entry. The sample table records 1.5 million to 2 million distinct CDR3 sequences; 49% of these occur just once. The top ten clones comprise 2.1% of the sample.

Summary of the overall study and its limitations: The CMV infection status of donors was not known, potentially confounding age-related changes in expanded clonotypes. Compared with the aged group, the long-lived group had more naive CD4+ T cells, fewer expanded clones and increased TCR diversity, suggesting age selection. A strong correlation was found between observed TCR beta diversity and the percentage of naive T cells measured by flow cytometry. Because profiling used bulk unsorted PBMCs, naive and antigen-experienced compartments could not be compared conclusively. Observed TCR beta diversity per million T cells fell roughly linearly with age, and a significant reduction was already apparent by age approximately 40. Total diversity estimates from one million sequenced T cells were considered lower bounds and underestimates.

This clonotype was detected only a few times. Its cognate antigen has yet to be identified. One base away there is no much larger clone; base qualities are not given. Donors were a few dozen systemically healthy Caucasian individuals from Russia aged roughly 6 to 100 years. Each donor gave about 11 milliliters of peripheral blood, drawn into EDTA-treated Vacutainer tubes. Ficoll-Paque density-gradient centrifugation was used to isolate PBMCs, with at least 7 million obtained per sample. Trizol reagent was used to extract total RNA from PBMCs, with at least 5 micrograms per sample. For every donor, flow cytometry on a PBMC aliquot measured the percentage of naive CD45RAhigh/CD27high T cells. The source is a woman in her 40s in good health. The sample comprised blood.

Read as DNA, the sequence is TGTGCCATCAGTGATCGCGGACAGACGAACTATGGCTACACCTTC. Translated, it reads CAISDRGQTNYGYTF. Recombination connected TRBV10-3 to TRBJ1-2, with TRBD1 tentatively as D gene (6 bases match). The junction shows trimming of 3 bases on V and 2 bases on J, plus 13 bases between the germline ends. The cysteine opens and the phenylalanine closes a CDR3 of 15 amino acids. Of the read, only the CDR3 DNA is kept; its 45 bases are in frame from base 1. Per the germline V gene, ENHRY is the CDR1 and SYGVKD is the CDR2.